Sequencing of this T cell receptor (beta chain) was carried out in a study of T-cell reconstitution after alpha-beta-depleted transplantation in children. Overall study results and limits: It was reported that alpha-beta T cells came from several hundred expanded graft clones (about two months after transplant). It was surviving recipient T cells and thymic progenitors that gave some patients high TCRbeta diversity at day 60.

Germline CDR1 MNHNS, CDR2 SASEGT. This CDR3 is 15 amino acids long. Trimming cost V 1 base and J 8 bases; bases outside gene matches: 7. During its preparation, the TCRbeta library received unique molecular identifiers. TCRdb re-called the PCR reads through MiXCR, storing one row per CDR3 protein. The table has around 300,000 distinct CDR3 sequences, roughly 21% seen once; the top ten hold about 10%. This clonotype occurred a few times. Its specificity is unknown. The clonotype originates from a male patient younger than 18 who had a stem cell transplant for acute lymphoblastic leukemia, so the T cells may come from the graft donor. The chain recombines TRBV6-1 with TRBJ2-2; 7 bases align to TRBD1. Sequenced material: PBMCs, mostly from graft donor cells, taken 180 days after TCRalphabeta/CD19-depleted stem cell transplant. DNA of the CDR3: TGTGCCAGCAGTGAAGTGACAGGGAATCTAGGGGAGCTGTTTTTT. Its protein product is CASSEVTGNLGELFF.